One sample yielded the 13 T cell receptor beta chains listed below, sequenced in a study of blood T cell repertoires in COVID-19. Clones were sequenced by immunoSEQ multiplex PCR, and TCRdb holds only the in-frame ones, with some missing. The sample contains over 140,000 clones, over 75% of which appear only once. Sequenced input: PBMCs or T cells enriched from blood (not recorded which). The receptors derive from a woman in her forties or fifties who had recovered from COVID-19.

The V call is TRBV14, the J call TRBJ2-6, with a tentative D call TRBD1 (5 bases). Trimming took 7 bases from V and 0 from J, leaving 10 bases between them. This CDR3 region has 15 residues. Germline V gene sequence: CDR1 SGHDN, CDR2 FVKESK. In DNA form, the CDR3 reads TGTGCCAGCACCCCAACAGGCTCTGGGGCCAACGTCCTGACTTTC. This translates into CASTPTGSGANVLTF.

The count of this clone is one. The sample holds other DNA sequences that translate to the same CDR3. J is TRBJ1-1 and V is TRBV3-1 (or the pseudogene TRBV3-2); 7 bases align to TRBD1. The CDR3 contains 12 residues. Germline V gene lookup returns CDR1 LGHDT and CDR2 YNNKEL (reference sequence). Trimming took 4 bases from V and 5 from J; bases not matched to a gene: 1. CDR3 sequence: CASSPQGTEAFF. The CDR3 nucleotides read TGTGCCAGCAGCCCACAGGGGACTGAAGCTTTCTTT.

The rearrangement joins TRBV27 to TRBJ2-1; weak D call: TRBD2 (6 bases). CDR1 and CDR2 from the germline V gene are MNHEY and SMNVEV (reference sequence). Deletions cut 3 bases from V and 5 bases from J, with 11 bases between. The CDR3 length is 14 residues. CDR3 amino acids: CASSFPGLHNEQFF. CDR3 nucleotide sequence: TGTGCCAGCAGTTTCCCGGGACTTCACAATGAGCAGTTCTTC.

J is TRBJ1-4 and V is TRBV5-1; 7 nucleotides align to TRBD1. The CDR3 length is 15 residues. The V gene's germline CDR1 is SGHRS and CDR2 YFSETQ. V shed 4 bases, J shed 3 bases, and the junction held 6 bases outside the gene matches. CDR3 in amino acids: CASSNTGAANEKLFF. In DNA, the CDR3 is TGCGCCAGCAGCAATACAGGGGCGGCTAATGAAAAACTGTTTTTT.

The chain has TRBV19 and TRBJ1-4; perhaps TRBD1 as D (5 bases). V gave up 3 bases and J gave up 7 bases, with 15 bases separating them. Germline V CDR1 and CDR2: LNHDA, SQIVND (reference sequence). CDR3 length equals 15 residues. CDR3 in DNA: TGTGCCAGTAGTATCCAGGCCAGGGAGGGTGAAAAACTGTTTTTT. Protein sequence: CASSIQAREGEKLFF. Using reference TRBV19 and TRBJ1-4 for the parts outside the CDR3, the full variable domain is DGGITQSPKYLFRKEGQNVTLSCEQNLNHDAMYWYRQDPGQGLRLIYYSQIVNDFQKGDIAEGYSVSREKKESFPLTVTSAQKNPTAFYLCASSIQAREGEKLFFGSGTQLSVL.

The chain links TRBV13 to TRBJ2-7; maybe TRBD2 (7 bases). The ends were cut back, 5 bases at V and 3 bases at J, with 17 bases in the middle. The CDR3 sequence is 15 residues long. Germline V gene lookup returns CDR1 PRHDT and CDR2 FYEKMQ (reference sequence). CDR3 DNA: TGTGCCAGCAGCAACCCGACGGGGGGCGTCTACGAGCAGTACTTC. This translates into CASSNPTGGVYEQYF.

The rearrangement joins TRBV3-1 (or the pseudogene TRBV3-2) to TRBJ1-2; TRBD1 aligns across 9 bases. Germline CDR1 reads LGHDT; CDR2 reads YNNKEL (reference sequence). The J segment lost 4 bases and the V segment lost 4 bases, leaving 13 bases of the junction unmatched. This CDR3 has 17 residues. The CDR3 here is CASSRNVGTGNSYGYTF. Written as DNA, the CDR3 is TGTGCCAGCAGCCGGAACGTGGGGACAGGGAATAGCTATGGCTACACCTTC.

The J gene is TRBJ2-3, the V gene TRBV2, with no clear D. Between the trimmed V and J ends, which lost 8 bases and 5 bases, there was a span of 5 bases. From germline, CDR1 is SNHLY and CDR2 FYNNEI. CDR3 size: 10 residues. For the CDR3, the DNA is TGTGCCAGCCGTAGAGATACGCAGTATTTT. It yields the protein CASRRDTQYF.

This clone has a handful of counts. The chain couples TRBV27 to TRBJ1-4, with 7 bases identical to TRBD1. After removal of 5 bases from V and 7 bases from J, the junction contained 1 base not matched to a gene. This CDR3 has 12 amino acids. Germline assignment: CDR1 MNHEY and CDR2 SMNVEV (reference sequence). The CDR3 bases are TGTGCCAGCAGTCCAGGGGGTGAAAAACTGTTTTTT. This sequence encodes CASSPGGEKLFF. Combining the CDR3 with reference TRBV27 and TRBJ1-4 gives the whole variable domain EAQVTQNPRYLITVTGKKLTVTCSQNMNHEYMSWYRQDPGLGLRQIYYSMNVEVTDKGDVPEGYKVSRKEKRNFPLILESPSPNQTSLYFCASSPGGEKLFFGSGTQLSVL.

J is TRBJ1-1 and V is TRBV6-4; D is possibly TRBD1 (5 bases). This CDR3 is 16 amino acids long. Germline V lookup: CDR1 MRHNA, CDR2 SNTAGT. V was trimmed by 4 bases and J by 8 bases, leaving 23 bases between them. CDR3 in DNA: TGTGCCAGCAGTGCCGACGACAAGGGGCGTTTAACCGAAGCTTTCTTT. Protein: CASSADDKGRLTEAFF.

DNA of the CDR3: TGTGCGGGGGCCAGGGTTGGCACTGAAGCTTTCTTT. Translated, it gives CAGARVGTEAFF. The V and J genes are TRBV6-6 and TRBJ1-1, with TRBD1 as a possible D gene (6 bases). The CDR3 has 12 amino acids. Germline CDR1 is MNHNY and CDR2 is SVGAGI (reference sequence).

This chain joins TRBV3-1 (or the pseudogene TRBV3-2) and TRBJ2-5; a possible D gene is TRBD2 (6 bases). The V end lost 0 bases, the J end lost 10 bases, and 12 bases lay between the germline ends. The CDR3 is 13 amino acids. Per germline, CDR1 LGHDT and CDR2 YNNKEL (reference sequence). Written as DNA, the CDR3 is TGTGCCAGCAGCCAAGAGTTGGCCGGGAGCCAGTACTTC. Residues: CASSQELAGSQYF.

Note on this clone: Within the sample, other DNA sequences also encode this same CDR3. This sequence joins TRBV28 and TRBJ1-2, with 11 bases matching TRBD1. Germline trimming cut 5 bases from V and 2 bases from J; bases unmatched to any gene: 4. The CDR3 totals 15 residues. The germline CDR1 and CDR2 sequences are MDHEN and SYDVKM. CDR3 sequence: CASSTWTGGNYGYTF. CDR3 sequence (DNA): TGTGCCAGCAGTACATGGACAGGGGGCAACTATGGCTACACCTTC.